This T cell receptor (beta chain) stems from a study of CD8 T cells in Susac syndrome. V gave up 3 bases and J gave up 2 bases, with 10 bases separating them. The germline gives CDR1 SQVTM, CDR2 ANQGSEA. The CDR3 runs 13 residues. Reverse transcription of about 0.45 to 1 ug RNA used random hexamers. In TCRdb, the immunoSEQ multiplex PCR reads were re-called with MiXCR into one record per CDR3 protein. The table has 190,000 or so distinct CDR3 sequences, roughly 94% seen once. Sequencing of TCR beta, carried out with a high-throughput approach, was applied to CD8+ and CD4+ T cells from the blood. FACS was used to enrich TEMRA cells, whereas the CD8+ and CD4+ T cells were obtained by negative isolation.

Sample: CD4+ T cells from PBMCs. This rearrangement joins TRBV29-1 to TRBJ1-1; a possible D gene is TRBD1 (5 bases). This clonotype was obtained from a human donor with multiple sclerosis. CDR3 amino acids: CSVETDINTEAFF. In DNA form, the CDR3 reads TGCAGCGTTGAGACAGACATCAACACTGAAGCTTTCTTT.